A single sample gave rise to the 4 T cell receptor beta chains below, sequenced in a study of T cells in Graves' hyperthyroidism and ophthalmopathy. RNA transcripts yielded amplified TCR beta CDR3 regions. HTBI primers were employed in a first-round RT-PCR of the TCR CDR3. TCRdb used MiXCR to reprocess the multiplex PCR reads, holding one entry per CDR3 protein. The data contain about 380,000 distinct CDR3 sequences, about 14% of them seen just once; the ten biggest clones take up roughly a fifth. The source material was blood. These TCRs come from a woman in her 30s with Graves' ophthalmopathy.

This clonotype appeared many times. The chain combines TRBV2 with TRBJ2-3; possible D gene TRBD1, 6 bases. Trimming removed 8 bases at V and 0 bases at J, with 15 bases between. The germline V gene encodes CDR1 SNHLY and CDR2 FYNNEI. This CDR3 has 15 amino acids. CDR3 sequence: CASGEQGTSTDTQYF. The CDR3 region has the DNA TGTGCCAGCGGAGAACAGGGCACTAGCACAGATACGCAGTATTTT. The full variable domain, in which reference TRBV2 and TRBJ2-3 provide the parts outside the CDR3, is EPEVTQTPSHQVTQMGQEVILRCVPISNHLYFYWYRQILGQKVEFLVSFYNNEISEKSEIFDDQFSVERPDGSNFTLKIRSTKLEDSAMYFCASGEQGTSTDTQYFGPGTRLTVL.

Many counts were recorded for this clonotype. The gene calls are TRBV13 and TRBJ1-1, with TRBD1 matching over 8 bases. Looked up from germline, CDR1 is PRHDT and CDR2 is FYEKMQ (reference sequence). J gave up 6 bases and V 4 bases, and 7 bases lay outside the gene matches. The CDR3 is made up of 14 amino acids. This CDR3 reads CASSYQGAGAEAFF. The DNA of the CDR3 is TGTGCCAGCAGCTATCAGGGGGCGGGGGCTGAAGCTTTCTTT.

This clonotype was found many times. This chain connects TRBV10-3 to TRBJ1-5, with a weak D call TRBD1 (5 bases). The ends were cut back, 2 bases at V and 2 bases at J, with 13 bases in the middle. This CDR3 region has 16 residues. Germline assignment: CDR1 ENHRY and CDR2 SYGVKD. The CDR3 sequence is CAISETFGGGNQPQHF. As DNA, the CDR3 is TGTGCCATCAGTGAGACTTTCGGAGGGGGCAATCAGCCCCAGCATTTT.

In this sample, this clonotype turned up many times. V and J are TRBV12-3 or TRBV12-4 and TRBJ2-1, with a weak D call TRBD2 (6 bases). This CDR3 is 16 amino acids long. V gave up 6 bases and J gave up 4 bases, with 19 bases separating them. The CDR3 nucleotides are TGTGCCAGCAGAGTCGGAGGGGACCGTCGATACAATGAGCAGTTCTTC. This codes for CASRVGGDRRYNEQFF.